This TCR beta chain was documented in a study of T cells in Graves' hyperthyroidism and ophthalmopathy. The investigators amplified TCR beta CDR3 regions from RNA transcripts. Primed by the HTBI set, a first-round RT-PCR was run on the TCR CDR3. TCRdb itself ran the multiplex PCR reads through MiXCR, one entry per CDR3 protein. The profile shows more than 300,000 distinct CDR3 sequences, over 10% of them singletons. This clonotype showed up many times. The CDR3 covers 14 residues. The germline V gene encodes CDR1 MNHEY and CDR2 SMNVEV (reference sequence). V was pared by 0 bases and J by 7 bases, with 13 bases between.

V usage is TRBV27 and J usage is TRBJ2-7, with D unresolved. The sample comprised blood. The clonotype was recovered from a woman aged 18-29 years with Graves' hyperthyroidism. The CDR3 sequence is CASSLSYESGEQYF. CDR3 nucleotide sequence: TGTGCCAGCAGTTTATCGTACGAATCAGGAGAGCAGTACTTC.